These 16 T cell receptor beta chains originate from one sample sequenced in a study of T cells in localized non-small cell lung cancer. Sequencing used immunoSEQ multiplex PCR; TCRdb keeps in-frame clones, though not all of them. The sample lists around 50,000 clones; under 85% were seen once. Sample: peripheral blood, taken before any cancer treatment. The source of these receptors is a female donor older than 55 with stage II squamous cell lung carcinoma.

This clone appeared once. The V call is TRBV7-9, the J call TRBJ1-1; no clear D gene. Trimming cost V 3 bases and J 6 bases, with 11 bases left between them. CDR3 size: 13 residues. Germline V gene data show CDR1 as SEHNR and CDR2 as FQNEAQ (reference sequence). The DNA of the CDR3 is TGTGCCAGCAGCTTTTCAGCGGGCCCTGAAGCTTTCTTT. It is translated as CASSFSAGPEAFF.

The V and J genes are TRBV9 and TRBJ2-1, with D perhaps matching TRBD2 (7 bases). The germline V gene encodes CDR1 SGDLS and CDR2 YYNGEE. The CDR3 spans 19 residues. V lost 4 bases to trimming and J lost 6 bases, with 29 bases between them. CDR3 sequence (DNA): TGTGCCAGCAGCCACCCGACCTCAAGGGAGGGGGTACAAGCCAATGAGCAGTTCTTC. It encodes CASSHPTSREGVQANEQFF.

The chain combines TRBV19 with TRBJ1-1, with 8 bases aligning to TRBD1. The germline gives CDR1 LNHDA, CDR2 SQIVND (reference sequence). Losses at the gene ends were 7 bases for V and 0 bases for J; bases not matched to a gene: 7. This CDR3 spans 15 amino acids. The CDR3 sequence is CASTNQGAMNTEAFF. For the CDR3, the DNA is TGTGCCAGTACCAACCAGGGGGCTATGAACACTGAAGCTTTCTTT.

This clone occurred once. The rearrangement joins TRBV7-2 to TRBJ2-1; 11 positions agree with TRBD2. CDR3 length equals 17 residues. V lost 5 bases to trimming and J lost 5 bases; unmatched junction nucleotides: 11. From germline, CDR1 is SGHTA and CDR2 FQGNSA. The CDR3 is CASSPATSGGTHNEQFF. The DNA of the CDR3 is TGTGCCAGCAGCCCGGCCACTAGCGGGGGAACCCACAATGAGCAGTTCTTC.

The gene calls are TRBV29-1 and TRBJ2-7, with D possibly being TRBD1 or TRBD2 (5 bases each). V lost 6 bases to trimming and J lost 4 bases, with 10 bases between them. The CDR3 has 11 amino acids. Germline CDR1 is SQVTM and CDR2 is ANQGSEA. The CDR3 loop is CSVQGPYEQYF. The CDR3 DNA reads TGCAGCGTCCAGGGACCGTACGAGCAGTACTTC.

The V and J genes are TRBV25-1 and TRBJ2-7; D may match TRBD1 or TRBD2 (5 bases each). CDR3 length: 16 residues. V lost 2 bases and J lost 2, with 16 bases in between. Looked up from germline, CDR1 is MGHDK and CDR2 is SYGVNS. DNA of the CDR3: TGTGCCAGCAGTGAACCCGTGGGACGGGGTACCTACGAGCAGTACTTC. This gives the protein CASSEPVGRGTYEQYF.

CDR3 DNA: TGTGCCACCCGCGAGGACGGAAAAGAGGTAAATCAGCCCCAGCATTTT. Protein: CATREDGKEVNQPQHF. The chain combines TRBV15 with TRBJ1-5; no firm D call. CDR3 size: 16 residues. The V and J ends lost 8 bases and 4 bases respectively, with 21 bases between them. CDR1 is LNHNV and CDR2 is YYDKDF in the germline V gene (reference sequence). The variable domain in full, with the rest retrieved from reference TRBV15 and TRBJ1-5, is DAMVIQNPRYQVTQFGKPVTLSCSQTLNHNVMYWYQQKSSQAPKLLFHYYDKDFNNEADTPDNFQSRRPNTSFCFLDIRSPGLGDTAMYLCATREDGKEVNQPQHFGDGTRLSIL.

About this clone itself: The junction departs from the called germline gene at one end, perhaps through a read error. The rearrangement joins TRBV6-5 to TRBJ2-1; TRBD2 agrees at 8 bases. In germline, CDR1 is MNHEY, CDR2 SVGAGI. There are 15 residues in the CDR3. The CDR3 reads CASRYSGLEFNEQFF. The CDR3 DNA reads as TGTGCCAGCAGATACTCGGGACTAGAGTTCAATGAGCAGTTCTTC.

J is TRBJ2-6 and V is TRBV2, with D perhaps TRBD1 (5 bases). The germline gives CDR1 SNHLY, CDR2 FYNNEI. Trimming left V 2 bases short and J 4 bases short, with 15 bases between. The CDR3 covers 17 residues. Here the CDR3 reads CASSESRVLGGANVLTF. In DNA form, the CDR3 reads TGTGCCAGCAGTGAATCCAGGGTCCTGGGAGGGGCCAACGTCCTGACTTTC.

V is TRBV6-5 and J is TRBJ2-7; the D gene is possibly TRBD1 (5 bases). The CDR3 length is 12 residues. The germline V gene has CDR1 MNHEY and CDR2 SVGAGI. Trimming pared 2 bases from V and 7 bases from J, leaving 9 bases between. This CDR3 reads CASSYLQGEQYF. In DNA, the CDR3 is TGTGCCAGCAGTTACCTCCAGGGAGAGCAGTACTTC.

This chain joins TRBV7-8 and TRBJ2-4, with D perhaps TRBD2 (5 bases). The ends were cut back, 5 bases at V and 3 bases at J, with 17 bases in the middle. This CDR3 region has 16 residues. Germline V lookup: CDR1 SGHVS, CDR2 FQNEAQ. CDR3 sequence reads: CASSPGSAAVKNIQYF. The CDR3 DNA follows: TGTGCCAGCAGCCCGGGGTCCGCTGCGGTCAAAAACATTCAGTACTTC.

The chain recombines TRBV2 with TRBJ2-4; D call uncertain. The CDR3 contains 15 residues. Germline values: CDR1 SNHLY, CDR2 FYNNEI. V lost 3 bases to trimming and J lost 0 bases, with 9 bases between them. CDR3 loop: CASSDMGSAKNIQYF. In DNA form, the CDR3 reads TGTGCCAGCAGTGATATGGGTTCAGCCAAAAACATTCAGTACTTC.

This rearrangement joins TRBV7-2 to TRBJ1-5; D perhaps matches TRBD1 (6 bases). The CDR3 is 15 amino acids. Germline loops: CDR1 SGHTA, CDR2 FQGNSA. V lost 3 bases and J lost 1, with 10 bases in between. The CDR3 loop reads CASSFGQPSNQPQHF. The CDR3 DNA is TGTGCCAGCAGCTTTGGACAGCCCAGCAATCAGCCCCAGCATTTT.

The rearrangement joins TRBV7-3 to TRBJ2-5; 7 bases agree with TRBD2. The CDR3 is 14 residues long. V lost 3 bases to trimming and J lost 2 bases; unmatched junction nucleotides: 3. Germline V gene lookup returns CDR1 SGHTA and CDR2 FQGTGA. CDR3 loop: CASSLTSLQETQYF. Written as DNA, the CDR3 is TGTGCCAGCAGCTTGACTAGCCTACAAGAGACCCAGTACTTC.

The chain combines TRBV15 with TRBJ2-1, with D possibly being TRBD1 (6 bases). Trimming cost V 5 bases and J 7 bases, with 12 bases left between them. The germline gives CDR1 LNHNV, CDR2 YYDKDF (reference sequence). The CDR3 consists of 13 residues. CDR3 DNA sequence: TGTGCCACCAGCCCAGGGGTGGCTAATGAGCAGTTCTTC. The encoded protein is CATSPGVANEQFF.

The chain joins TRBV9 to TRBJ1-5; a possible D gene is TRBD1 (6 bases). CDR1 is SGDLS, CDR2 YYNGEE, per germline. The CDR3 is 15 residues long. Trimming pared 7 bases from V and 0 bases from J, leaving 14 bases between. CDR3 DNA: TGTGCCAGCTCGGAGGGGGGATATAGCAATCAGCCCCAGCATTTT. Translated, it gives CASSEGGYSNQPQHF.